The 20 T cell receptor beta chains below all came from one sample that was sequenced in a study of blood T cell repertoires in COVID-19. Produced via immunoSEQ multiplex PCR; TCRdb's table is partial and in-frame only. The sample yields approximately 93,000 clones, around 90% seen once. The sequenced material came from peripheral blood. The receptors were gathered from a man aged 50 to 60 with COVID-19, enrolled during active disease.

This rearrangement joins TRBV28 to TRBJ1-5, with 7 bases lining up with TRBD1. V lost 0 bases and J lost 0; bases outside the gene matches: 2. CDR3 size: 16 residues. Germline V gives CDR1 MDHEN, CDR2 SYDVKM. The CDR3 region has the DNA TGTGCCAGCAGTTTATGGACAGGGAGTAGCAATCAGCCCCAGCATTTT. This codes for CASSLWTGSSNQPQHF.

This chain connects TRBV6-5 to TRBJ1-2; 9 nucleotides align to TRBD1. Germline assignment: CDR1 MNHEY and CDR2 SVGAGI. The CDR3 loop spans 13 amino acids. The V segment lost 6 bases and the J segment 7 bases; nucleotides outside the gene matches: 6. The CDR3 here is CASRGQGLVGYTF. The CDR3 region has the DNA TGTGCCAGCAGAGGACAGGGGCTCGTTGGCTACACCTTC.

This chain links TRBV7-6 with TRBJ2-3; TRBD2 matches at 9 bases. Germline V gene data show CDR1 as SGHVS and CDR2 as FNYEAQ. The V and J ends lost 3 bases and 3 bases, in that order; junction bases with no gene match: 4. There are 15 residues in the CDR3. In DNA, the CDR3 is TGTGCCAGCAGCTTGAGCGGGGGGAATACAGATACGCAGTATTTT. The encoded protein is CASSLSGGNTDTQYF.

CDR3 sequence: CASSLNRAGTEAFF. In DNA form, the CDR3 reads TGCGCCAGCAGCTTAAATAGGGCGGGCACTGAAGCTTTCTTT. The chain combines TRBV5-1 with TRBJ1-1; D remains ambiguous. Trimming took off 2 bases at V and 4 bases at J, with 12 bases between the two ends. Germline V gene sequence: CDR1 SGHRS, CDR2 YFSETQ. The length of the CDR3 is 14 residues.

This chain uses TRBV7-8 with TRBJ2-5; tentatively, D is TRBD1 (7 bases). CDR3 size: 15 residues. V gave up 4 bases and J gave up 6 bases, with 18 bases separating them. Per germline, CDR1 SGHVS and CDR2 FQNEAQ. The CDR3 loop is CASSSGQWGRKTQYF. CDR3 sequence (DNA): TGTGCCAGCAGCTCGGGACAGTGGGGGAGGAAGACCCAGTACTTC.

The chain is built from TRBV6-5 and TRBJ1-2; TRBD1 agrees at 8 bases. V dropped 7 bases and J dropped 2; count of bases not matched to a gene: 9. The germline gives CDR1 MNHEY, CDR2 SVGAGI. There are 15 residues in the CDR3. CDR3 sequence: CASMATGAANYGYTF. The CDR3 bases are TGTGCCAGCATGGCGACAGGGGCGGCGAACTATGGCTACACCTTC.

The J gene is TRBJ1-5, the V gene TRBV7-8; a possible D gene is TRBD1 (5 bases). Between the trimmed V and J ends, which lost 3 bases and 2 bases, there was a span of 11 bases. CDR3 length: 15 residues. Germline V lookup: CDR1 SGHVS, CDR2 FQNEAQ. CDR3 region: CASSLKRGGNQPQHF. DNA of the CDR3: TGTGCCAGCAGCTTGAAAAGGGGTGGCAATCAGCCCCAGCATTTT.

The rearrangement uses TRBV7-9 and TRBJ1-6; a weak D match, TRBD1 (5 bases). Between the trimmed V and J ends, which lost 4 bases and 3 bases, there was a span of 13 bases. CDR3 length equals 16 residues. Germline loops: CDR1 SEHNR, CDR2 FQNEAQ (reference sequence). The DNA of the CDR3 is TGTGCCAGCAGCTCAAGAACTGACAGCTATAATTCACCCCTCCACTTT. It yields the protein CASSSRTDSYNSPLHF.

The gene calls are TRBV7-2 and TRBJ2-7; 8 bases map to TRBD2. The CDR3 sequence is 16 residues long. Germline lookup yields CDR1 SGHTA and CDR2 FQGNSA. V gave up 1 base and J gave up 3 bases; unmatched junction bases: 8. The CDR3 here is CASSLEVGGASYEQYF. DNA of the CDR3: TGTGCCAGCAGCTTAGAGGTCGGGGGGGCTAGCTACGAGCAGTACTTC.

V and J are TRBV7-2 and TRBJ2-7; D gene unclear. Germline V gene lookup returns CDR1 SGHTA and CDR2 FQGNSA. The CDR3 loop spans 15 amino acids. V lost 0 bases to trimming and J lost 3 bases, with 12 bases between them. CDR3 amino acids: CASSLALERNYEQYF. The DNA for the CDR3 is TGTGCCAGCAGCTTAGCGCTTGAGAGAAACTACGAGCAGTACTTC.

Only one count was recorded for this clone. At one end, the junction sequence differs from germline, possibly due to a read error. The chain's CDR3 is CVSSLAASGVVTGELFF. The CDR3 region has the DNA TGCGTCAGCAGCTTGGCCGCTAGCGGGGTGGTAACCGGGGAGCTGTTTTTT. The rearrangement uses TRBV5-1 and TRBJ2-2; 9 positions agree with TRBD2. The CDR3 loop spans 17 amino acids. CDR1 is SGHRS, CDR2 YFSETQ, per germline.

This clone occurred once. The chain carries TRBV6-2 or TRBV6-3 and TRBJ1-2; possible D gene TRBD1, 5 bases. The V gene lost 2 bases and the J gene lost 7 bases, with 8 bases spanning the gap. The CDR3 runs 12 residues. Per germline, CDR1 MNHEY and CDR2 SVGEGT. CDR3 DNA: TGTGCCAGCAGTTACCCAGGGATTGGCTACACCTTC. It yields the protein CASSYPGIGYTF.

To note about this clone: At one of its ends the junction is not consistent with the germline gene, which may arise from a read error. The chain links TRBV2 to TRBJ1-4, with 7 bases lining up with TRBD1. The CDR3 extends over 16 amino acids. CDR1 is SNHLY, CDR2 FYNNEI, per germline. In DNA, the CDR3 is TGTGCCAGCAGAGAAGGGACAGCCATCTATAATGAAAAACTGTTTTTT. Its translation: CASREGTAIYNEKLFF.

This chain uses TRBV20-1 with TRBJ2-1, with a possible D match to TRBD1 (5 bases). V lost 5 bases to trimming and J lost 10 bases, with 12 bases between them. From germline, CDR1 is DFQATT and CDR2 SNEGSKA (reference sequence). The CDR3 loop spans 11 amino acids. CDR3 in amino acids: CSARRAEEQFF. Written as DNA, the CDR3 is TGCAGTGCTCGCAGGGCGGAGGAGCAGTTCTTC.

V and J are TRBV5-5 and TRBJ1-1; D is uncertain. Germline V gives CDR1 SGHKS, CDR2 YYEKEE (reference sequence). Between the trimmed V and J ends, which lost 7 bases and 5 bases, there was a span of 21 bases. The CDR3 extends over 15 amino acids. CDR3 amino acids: CASVNSPGSATEAFF. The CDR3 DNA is TGTGCCAGCGTGAACTCACCGGGGTCGGCGACTGAAGCTTTCTTT. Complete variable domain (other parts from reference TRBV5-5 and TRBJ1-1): DAGVTQSPTHLIKTRGQQVTLRCSPISGHKSVSWYQQVLGQGPQFIFQYYEKEERGRGNFPDRFSARQFPNYSSELNVNALLLGDSALYLCASVNSPGSATEAFFGQGTRLTVV.

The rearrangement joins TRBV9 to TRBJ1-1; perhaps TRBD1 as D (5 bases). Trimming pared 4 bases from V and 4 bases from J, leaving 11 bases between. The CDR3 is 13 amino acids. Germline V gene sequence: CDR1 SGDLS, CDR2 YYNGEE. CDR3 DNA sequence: TGTGCCAGCAGCCCTCAGGGTAGCACTGAAGCTTTCTTT. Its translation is CASSPQGSTEAFF.

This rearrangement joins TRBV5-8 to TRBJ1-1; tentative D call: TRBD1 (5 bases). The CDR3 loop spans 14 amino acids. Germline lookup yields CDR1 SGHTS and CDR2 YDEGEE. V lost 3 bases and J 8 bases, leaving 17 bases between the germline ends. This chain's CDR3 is CASSYGVTGREAFF. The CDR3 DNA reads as TGTGCCAGCAGCTATGGAGTTACAGGCCGGGAAGCTTTCTTT.

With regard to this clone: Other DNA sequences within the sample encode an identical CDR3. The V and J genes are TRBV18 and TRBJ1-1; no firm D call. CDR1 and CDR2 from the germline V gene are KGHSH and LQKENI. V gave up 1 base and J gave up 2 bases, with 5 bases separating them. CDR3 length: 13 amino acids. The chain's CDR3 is CASSPRENTEAFF. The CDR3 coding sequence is TGTGCCAGCTCACCACGAGAAAACACTGAAGCTTTCTTT.

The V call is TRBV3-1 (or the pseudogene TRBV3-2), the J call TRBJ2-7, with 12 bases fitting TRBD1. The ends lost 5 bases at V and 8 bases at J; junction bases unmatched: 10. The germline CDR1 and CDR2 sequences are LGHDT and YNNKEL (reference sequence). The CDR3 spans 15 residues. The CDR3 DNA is TGTGCCAGCAGCTCACCCGGGACAGGGGGCATCAAGCAGTACTTC. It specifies CASSSPGTGGIKQYF.

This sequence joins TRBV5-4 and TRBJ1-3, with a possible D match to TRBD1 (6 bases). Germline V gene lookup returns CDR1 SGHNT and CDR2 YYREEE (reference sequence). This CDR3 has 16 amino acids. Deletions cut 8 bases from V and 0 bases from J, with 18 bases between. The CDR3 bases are TGTGCCAGTGCCCGGGACACATCGTACTCTGGAAACACCATATATTTT. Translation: CASARDTSYSGNTIYF.